Below, one T cell receptor (beta chain) is given with its context. The data were obtained in a study of graft-versus-host responses after intestinal transplantation. The data were produced by immunoSEQ multiplex PCR, yet TCRdb's version contains in-frame clones alone and is incomplete. In the table there are just under 100,000 clones, approximately 90% of which are singletons. This CDR3 is built from 15 residues. V was shortened by 6 bases and J by 6 bases, with 19 bases between the two germline ends. Germline CDR1 and CDR2: SNHLY and FYNNEI. The chain combines TRBV2 with TRBJ2-3; D might be TRBD1 (6 bases). This receptor was identified in a human patient who received an intestinal transplant, so some T cells may come from the graft donor. Here the sequenced sample was PBMCs, taken about 450 days after intestinal transplant. The CDR3: CASSERQVPRDTQYF. For the CDR3, the DNA is TGTGCCAGCAGCGAACGACAGGTCCCAAGGGATACGCAGTATTTT.